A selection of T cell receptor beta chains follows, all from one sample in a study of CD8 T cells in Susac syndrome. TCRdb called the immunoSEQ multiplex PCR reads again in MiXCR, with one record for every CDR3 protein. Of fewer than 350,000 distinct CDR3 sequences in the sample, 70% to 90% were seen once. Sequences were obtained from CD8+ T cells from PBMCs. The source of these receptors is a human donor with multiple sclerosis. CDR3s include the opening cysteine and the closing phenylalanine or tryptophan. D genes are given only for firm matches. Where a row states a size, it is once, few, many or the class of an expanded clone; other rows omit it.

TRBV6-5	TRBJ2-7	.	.	CASSYSISGTYEQYF	TGTGCCAGCAGTTACTCTATCTCGGGTACCTACGAGCAGTACTTC
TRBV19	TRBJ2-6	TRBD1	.	CASSTRDRGLSGANVLTF	TGTGCCAGTAGTACTCGTGACAGGGGGCTTTCTGGGGCCAACGTCCTGACTTTC
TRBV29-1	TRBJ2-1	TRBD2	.	CSVVGAGGPSYNEQFF	TGCAGCGTTGTCGGCGCGGGGGGTCCTTCCTACAATGAGCAGTTCTTC
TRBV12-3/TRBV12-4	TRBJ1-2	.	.	CASSTRTHEPGYTF	TGTGCCAGCAGTACCCGGACGCATGAACCTGGCTACACCTTC
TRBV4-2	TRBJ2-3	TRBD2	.	CASSQHPFGGTSGRNTDTQYF	TGTGCCAGCAGCCAACACCCATTCGGTGGGACTAGCGGGAGGAATACAGATACGCAGTATTTT
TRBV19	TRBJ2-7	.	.	CASSMGQAASYEQYF	TGTGCCAGTAGTATGGGCCAGGCAGCTTCCTACGAGCAGTACTTC
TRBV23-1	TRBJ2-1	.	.	CASSQSPPWDRGLLAGGSAQFF	TGCGCCAGCAGTCAATCCCCTCCTTGGGACAGGGGGCTACTAGCGGGAGGTAGTGCGCAGTTCTTC
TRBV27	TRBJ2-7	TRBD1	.	CASSLSGTASYEQYF	TGTGCCAGCAGTTTATCCGGGACAGCCTCCTACGAGCAGTACTTC
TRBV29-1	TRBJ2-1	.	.	CSVARFLVDEQFF	TGCAGCGTTGCCAGGTTCCTTGTGGATGAGCAGTTCTTC
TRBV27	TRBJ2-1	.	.	CASSPLAVSYNEQFF	TGTGCCAGCAGTCCGCTGGCGGTTTCCTACAATGAGCAGTTCTTC
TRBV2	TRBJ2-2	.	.	CASSEEQANTGELFF	TGTGCCAGCAGTGAGGAGCAAGCGAACACCGGGGAGCTGTTTTTT
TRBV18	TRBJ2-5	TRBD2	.	CASSPQSGGSKETQYF	TGTGCCAGCTCACCACAATCGGGCGGGAGTAAAGAGACCCAGTACTTC
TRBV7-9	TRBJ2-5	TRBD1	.	CASSPRDRYQETQYF	TGTGCCAGCAGCCCCCGGGACAGGTATCAAGAGACCCAGTACTTC
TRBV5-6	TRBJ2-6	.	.	CASSLEPSGANVLTF	TGTGCCAGCAGCTTGGAGCCCTCTGGGGCCAACGTCCTGACTTTC
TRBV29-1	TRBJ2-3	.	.	CSAKSGGFTDTQYF	TGCAGCGCCAAGAGCGGCGGCTTCACAGATACGCAGTATTTT
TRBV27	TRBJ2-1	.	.	CASSLSVTGYNEQFF	TGTGCCAGCAGTTTATCGGTGACTGGGTACAATGAGCAGTTCTTC
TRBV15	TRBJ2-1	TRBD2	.	CATSRLADVNEQFF	TGTGCCACCAGTAGACTAGCGGACGTCAATGAGCAGTTCTTC
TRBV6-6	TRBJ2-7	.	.	CASSEGGYEQYF	TGTGCCAGCAGTGAGGGGGGCTACGAGCAGTACTTC
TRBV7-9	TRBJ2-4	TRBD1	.	CASSWTGGYVENIQYF	TGTGCCAGCAGCTGGACAGGGGGTTACGTCGAAAACATTCAGTACTTC
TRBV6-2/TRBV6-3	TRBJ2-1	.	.	CASSYMGGSRYNEQFF	TGTGCCAGCAGTTACATGGGGGGCTCTCGGTACAATGAGCAGTTCTTC
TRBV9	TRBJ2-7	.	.	CASSVGQGSEQYF	TGTGCCAGCAGCGTTGGTCAGGGTAGCGAGCAGTACTTC
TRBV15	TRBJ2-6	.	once	CATSRSRSGANVLTF	TGTGCCACCAGCAGATCGAGATCTGGGGCCAACGTCCTGACTTTC
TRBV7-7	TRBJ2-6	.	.	CASSFVRGGPGANVLTF	TGTGCTAGCAGCTTTGTCAGGGGAGGTCCTGGGGCCAACGTCCTGACTTTC
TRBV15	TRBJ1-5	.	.	CASAIAGTSLNQPQHF	TGTGCCAGCGCGATTGCCGGGACCTCCTTGAATCAGCCCCAGCATTTT
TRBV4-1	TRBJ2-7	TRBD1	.	CASSLTADRAYEQYF	TGCGCCAGCAGCCTAACCGCGGACAGGGCCTACGAGCAGTACTTC
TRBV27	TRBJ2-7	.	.	CASSLLRSHYEQYF	TGTGCCAGCAGTTTACTCAGGTCCCACTACGAGCAGTACTTC
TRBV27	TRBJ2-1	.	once	CASSLYGPRLYNEQFF	TGTGCCAGCAGTTTATACGGGCCTCGCCTTTACAATGAGCAGTTCTTC
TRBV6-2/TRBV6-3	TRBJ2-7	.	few	CASSYSKDYEQYF	TGTGCCAGCAGTTACTCGAAAGACTACGAGCAGTACTTC
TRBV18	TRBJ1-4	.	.	CASSPLGTNHEKLFF	TGTGCCAGCTCACCACTCGGGACGAATCATGAAAAACTGTTTTTT
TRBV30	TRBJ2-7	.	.	CAWSVQVGRGSYEQYF	TGTGCCTGGAGTGTACAAGTAGGTAGGGGTTCGTACGAGCAGTACTTC
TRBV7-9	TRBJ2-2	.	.	CASSLVRATGELFF	TGTGCCAGCAGCTTAGTAAGGGCCACCGGGGAGCTGTTTTTT
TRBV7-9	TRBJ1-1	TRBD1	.	CASTAPGQGAGMNTEAFF	TGTGCCAGCACGGCCCCGGGTCAGGGGGCTGGAATGAACACTGAAGCTTTCTTT
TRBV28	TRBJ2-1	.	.	CASRYLSWSSYNEQFF	TGTGCCAGCAGGTACCTCTCTTGGAGCTCCTACAATGAGCAGTTCTTC
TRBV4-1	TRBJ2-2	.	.	CASRHGENTGELFF	TGCGCCAGCCGCCACGGGGAAAACACCGGGGAGCTGTTTTTT
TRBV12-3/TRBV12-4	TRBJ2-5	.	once	CASSRFQGETQYF	TGTGCCAGCAGTCGGTTTCAGGGAGAGACCCAGTACTTC
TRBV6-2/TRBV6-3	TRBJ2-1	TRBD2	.	CATGPLSGRIIGEQFF	TGTGCCACCGGACCCTTGAGCGGGAGGATTATAGGTGAGCAGTTCTTC
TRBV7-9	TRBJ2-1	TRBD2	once	CASSSRTSGEQFF	TGTGCCAGCAGCTCCCGGACTAGCGGGGAGCAGTTCTTC
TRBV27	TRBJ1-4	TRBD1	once	CASSLSQTGIREKLFF	TGTGCCAGCAGTTTATCCCAGACAGGGATCCGTGAAAAACTGTTTTTT
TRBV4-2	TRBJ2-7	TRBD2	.	CASSQSVSSGPDPYEQYF	TGTGCCAGCAGCCAGTCGGTTTCTAGCGGACCCGACCCCTACGAGCAGTACTTC
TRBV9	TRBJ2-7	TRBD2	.	CASGGFRGSTSYEQYF	TGTGCCAGCGGGGGGTTTCGCGGGAGTACGTCCTACGAGCAGTACTTC
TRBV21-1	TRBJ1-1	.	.	CALPRGLFFQNTEAFF	TGTGCCTTACCAAGGGGGCTTTTTTTTCAGAACACTGAAGCTTTCTTT
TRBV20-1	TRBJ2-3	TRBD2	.	CSAPIGLAGVATQYF	TGCAGTGCCCCGATAGGACTAGCGGGAGTCGCGACGCAGTATTTT
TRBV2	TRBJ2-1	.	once	CASKRGNWVYNEQFF	TGTGCCAGCAAGAGGGGTAATTGGGTTTACAATGAGCAGTTCTTC
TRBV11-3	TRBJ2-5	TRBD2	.	CASSFHRLAGGETQYF	TGTGCCAGCAGCTTCCACCGACTAGCGGGAGGAGAGACCCAGTACTTC
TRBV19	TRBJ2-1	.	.	CASSQGTYEQFF	TGTGCCAGTAGTCAGGGTACGTATGAGCAGTTCTTC
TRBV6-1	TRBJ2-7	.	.	CASWGKQEAYEQYF	TGTGCCAGCTGGGGTAAGCAGGAGGCCTACGAGCAGTACTTC
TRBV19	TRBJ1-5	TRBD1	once	CASSTGTGAIQPQHF	TGTGCCAGTAGTACCGGGACAGGGGCGATTCAGCCCCAGCATTTT
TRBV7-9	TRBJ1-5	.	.	CASSGIPNQPQHF	TGTGCCTCCTCGGGAATCCCAAATCAGCCCCAGCATTTT
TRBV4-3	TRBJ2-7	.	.	CASSPVTGYEQYF	TGCGCCAGCAGCCCGGTGACAGGCTACGAGCAGTACTTC
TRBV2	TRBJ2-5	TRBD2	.	CASRETSGGQETQYF	TGTGCCAGCAGAGAGACTAGCGGGGGCCAAGAGACCCAGTACTTC
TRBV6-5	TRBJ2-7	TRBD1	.	CASSYLQGGYEQYF	TGTGCCAGCAGTTACTTACAGGGGGGCTACGAGCAGTACTTC
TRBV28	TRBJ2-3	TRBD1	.	CASSFFTMDRGTDTQYF	TGTGCCAGCAGTTTCTTCACCATGGACAGGGGCACAGATACGCAGTATTTT
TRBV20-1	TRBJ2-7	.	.	CSARDLDFSYEQYF	TGCAGTGCTAGAGACCTAGACTTCTCCTACGAGCAGTACTTC
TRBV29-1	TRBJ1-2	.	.	CSFRLPDYGYTF	TGCAGCTTCCGCCTACCGGACTATGGCTACACCTTC
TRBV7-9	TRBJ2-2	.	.	CASSLGASVGELFF	TGTGCCAGCAGCTTAGGAGCTAGCGTCGGGGAGCTGTTTTTT
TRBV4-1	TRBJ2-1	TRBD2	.	CASSLGLAGAFEQFF	TGCGCCAGCAGCCTCGGACTAGCGGGAGCTTTTGAGCAGTTCTTC
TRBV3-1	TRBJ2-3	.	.	CASSQDPLDQVDTQYF	TGTGCCAGCAGCCAAGATCCCCTCGATCAAGTAGATACGCAGTATTTT